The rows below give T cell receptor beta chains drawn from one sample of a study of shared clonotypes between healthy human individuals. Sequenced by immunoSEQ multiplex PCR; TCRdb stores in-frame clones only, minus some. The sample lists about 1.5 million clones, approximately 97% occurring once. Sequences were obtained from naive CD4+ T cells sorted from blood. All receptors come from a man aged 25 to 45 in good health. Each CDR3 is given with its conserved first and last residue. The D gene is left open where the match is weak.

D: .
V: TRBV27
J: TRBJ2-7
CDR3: CASSLGPAVTYEQYF
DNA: TGTGCCAGCAGTTTAGGGCCAGCGGTCACCTACGAGCAGTACTTC

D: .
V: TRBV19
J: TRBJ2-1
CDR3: CASNGIYNEQFF
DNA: TGTGCCAGTAACGGGATCTACAATGAGCAGTTCTTC

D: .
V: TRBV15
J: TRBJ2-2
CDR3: CATSRDPAGRSGELFF
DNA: TGTGCCACCAGCAGGGATCCCGCAGGACGGTCCGGGGAGCTGTTTTTT

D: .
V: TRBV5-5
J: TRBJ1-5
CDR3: CASSLGGGSYQPQHF
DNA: TGTGCCAGCAGCTTGGGAGGTGGTTCGTATCAGCCCCAGCATTTT

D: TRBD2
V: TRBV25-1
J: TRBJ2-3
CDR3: CASSELGRGVVTDTQYF
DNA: TGTGCCAGCAGTGAATTGGGGCGGGGGGTTGTCACAGATACGCAGTATTTT

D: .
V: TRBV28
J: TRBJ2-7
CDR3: CASSLLDYEQYF
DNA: TGTGCCAGCAGTTTACTCGACTACGAGCAGTACTTC

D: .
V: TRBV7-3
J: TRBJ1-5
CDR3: CASSPRPGQPQHF
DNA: TGTGCCAGCAGCCCCCGGCCCGGTCAGCCCCAGCATTTT

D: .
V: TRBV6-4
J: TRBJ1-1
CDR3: CASEAPQSYKENTEAFF
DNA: TGTGCCAGCGAGGCGCCCCAATCCTACAAAGAGAACACTGAAGCTTTCTTT

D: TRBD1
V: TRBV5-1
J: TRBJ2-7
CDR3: CASSSDTGTASYEQYF
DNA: TGCGCCAGCAGCTCAGATACCGGGACAGCATCCTACGAGCAGTACTTC

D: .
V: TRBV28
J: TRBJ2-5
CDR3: CASTGYPGAQETQYF
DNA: TGTGCCAGCACCGGCTACCCCGGGGCTCAAGAGACCCAGTACTTC

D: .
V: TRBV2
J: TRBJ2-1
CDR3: CASTERTPNEQFF
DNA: TGTGCCAGCACCGAGAGGACACCGAATGAGCAGTTCTTC